Following are 15 T cell receptor beta chains from one sample sequenced in a study of shared clonotypes between healthy human individuals. The assay was immunoSEQ multiplex PCR, and TCRdb's table has in-frame clones only and misses some. The sample has some 2.3 million clones; 85% to 95% are singletons. The sequenced sample was naive CD4+ T cells from PBMCs. Indicated subset: CD45RA+ positively selected. Receptors originate from a man aged 18 to 29 in good health. Some clones in this sample may be carry-over from other donors' samples.

This rearrangement joins TRBV7-2 to TRBJ2-1; D is unclear. CDR1 is SGHTA and CDR2 is FQGNSA in the germline V gene. The germline V and J ends were trimmed by 5 bases and 3 bases, with 8 bases remaining between them. The CDR3 contains 13 residues. CDR3: CASSPISYNEQFF. The CDR3 DNA reads as TGTGCCAGCAGCCCCATCAGCTACAATGAGCAGTTCTTC.

About this clone itself: Other DNA sequences from this sample encode an identical CDR3 as well. The V call is TRBV15, the J call TRBJ2-7; TRBD2 matches 7 bases. Germline CDR1 is LNHNV and CDR2 is YYDKDF (reference sequence). Losses at the gene ends were 4 bases for V and 1 base for J; bases not matched to a gene: 4. The CDR3 covers 14 residues. The CDR3 bases are TGTGCCACCAGCAATCCTAGCGGATCCTACGAGCAGTACTTC. Protein sequence: CATSNPSGSYEQYF.

The rearrangement joins TRBV30 to TRBJ1-6; D is unclear. Germline V gene lookup returns CDR1 GTSNPN and CDR2 SVGIG (reference sequence). Trimming took 2 bases from V and 7 from J, leaving 15 bases between them. The length of the CDR3 is 15 residues. The CDR3 nucleotides read TGTGCCTGGAGTCCCTTCTTAAGGTCCAATTCACCCCTCCACTTT. Encoded protein: CAWSPFLRSNSPLHF.

Concerning this clone itself: Other DNA sequences within the sample encode an identical CDR3. The chain uses TRBV11-2 and TRBJ1-3; D remains ambiguous. The germline V gene encodes CDR1 SGHAT and CDR2 FQNNGV. The CDR3 contains 12 residues. The V end lost 5 bases, the J end lost 4 bases, and 6 bases lay between the germline ends. In DNA, the CDR3 is TGTGCCAGCAGCCCCGCAGGAAACACCATATATTTT. Its translation is CASSPAGNTIYF.

This clone was seen more than once but under ten times. This chain links TRBV25-1 with TRBJ1-1; 9 bases fit TRBD1. The V and J ends lost 9 bases and 3 bases, in that order; junction bases with no gene match: 17. Germline lookup yields CDR1 MGHDK and CDR2 SYGVNS. The CDR3 covers 17 residues. The CDR3 region has the DNA TGTGCCAGTGGTCCCTACCCGGGACAGGGAACGGACACTGAAGCTTTCTTT. It translates to CASGPYPGQGTDTEAFF.

Remarks on this clone: Other DNA sequences in the same sample also yield this CDR3. The V call is TRBV7-3, the J call TRBJ2-7; 7 bases match TRBD2. Trimming removed 0 bases from V and 2 bases from J; junction bases left unmatched: 4. From germline, CDR1 is SGHTA and CDR2 FQGTGA. The CDR3 is made up of 15 amino acids. The CDR3 DNA reads as TGTGCCAGCAGCTTAACTTCGGGGGGAACCTACGAGCAGTACTTC. This encodes CASSLTSGGTYEQYF.

V usage is TRBV11-2 and J usage is TRBJ1-4, with 8 bases that match TRBD1. V shed 3 bases, J shed 7 bases, and the junction held 4 bases outside the gene matches. CDR1 is SGHAT, CDR2 FQNNGV, per germline. The CDR3 runs 14 residues. The CDR3 region is CASSFRGQGEKLFF. The CDR3 coding sequence is TGTGCCAGCAGCTTCAGGGGGCAGGGTGAAAAACTGTTTTTT. Filled out from reference TRBV11-2 and TRBJ1-4, the complete variable domain reads EAGVAQSPRYKIIEKRQSVAFWCNPISGHATLYWYQQILGQGPKLLIQFQNNGVVDDSQLPKDRFSAERLKGVDSTLKIQPAKLEDSAVYLCASSFRGQGEKLFFGSGTQLSVL.

The J gene is TRBJ2-1, the V gene TRBV28, with a possible D match to TRBD1 (5 bases). The CDR3 has 15 amino acids. Per germline, CDR1 MDHEN and CDR2 SYDVKM. Trimming removed 3 bases at V and 4 bases at J, with 13 bases between. For the CDR3, the DNA is TGTGCCAGCAGTTTCAAGGAGACAGTGTACAATGAGCAGTTCTTC. It yields the protein CASSFKETVYNEQFF.

The chain uses TRBV11-3 and TRBJ2-7; no firm D call. V shed 5 bases and J shed 3 bases, with 14 bases lying between them. Germline CDR1 SGHNT, CDR2 YENEEA. This CDR3 region has 14 residues. As DNA, the CDR3 is TGTGCCAGCAGCCGGGCTGGGCAATTCTACGAGCAGTACTTC. Its translation is CASSRAGQFYEQYF.

The V call is TRBV30, the J call TRBJ1-4; possibly TRBD1 for D (6 bases). This CDR3 has 14 residues. From germline, CDR1 is GTSNPN and CDR2 SVGIG (reference sequence). Trimming pared 2 bases from V and 3 bases from J, leaving 10 bases between. The CDR3 loop is CAWSKGDANEKLFF. The DNA for the CDR3 is TGTGCCTGGAGTAAGGGGGACGCTAATGAAAAACTGTTTTTT.

This clone was seen once. V is TRBV4-2 and J is TRBJ1-5; maybe TRBD1 (5 bases). Looked up from germline, CDR1 is LGHNA and CDR2 is YNFKEQ. The CDR3 spans 19 residues. V shed 1 base and J shed 0 bases, with 19 bases lying between them. The CDR3 here is CASSQVPPQGRYSNQPQHF. The DNA of the CDR3 is TGTGCCAGCAGCCAAGTCCCCCCCCAGGGCAGATATAGCAATCAGCCCCAGCATTTT.

The chain employs TRBV27 and TRBJ2-7; no clear D gene. Germline CDR1 reads MNHEY; CDR2 reads SMNVEV (reference sequence). The CDR3 is 15 amino acids. The V gene lost 3 bases and the J gene lost 3 bases, with 15 bases spanning the gap. Written as DNA, the CDR3 is TGTGCCAGCAGTTTGGGCCCGACGTCTATCTACGAGCAGTACTTC. It is translated as CASSLGPTSIYEQYF.

This chain connects TRBV19 to TRBJ1-4; weak D call: TRBD1 (5 bases). Trimming took 3 bases from V and 0 from J, leaving 11 bases between them. The CDR3 covers 16 residues. Germline V gene lookup returns CDR1 LNHDA and CDR2 SQIVND (reference sequence). CDR3 sequence (DNA): TGTGCCAGTAGTATGAGGGCCAGGGCAACTAATGAAAAACTGTTTTTT. Encoded protein: CASSMRARATNEKLFF. The full variable domain, with the rest looked up from reference TRBV19 and TRBJ1-4, is DGGITQSPKYLFRKEGQNVTLSCEQNLNHDAMYWYRQDPGQGLRLIYYSQIVNDFQKGDIAEGYSVSREKKESFPLTVTSAQKNPTAFYLCASSMRARATNEKLFFGSGTQLSVL.

V and J are TRBV7-9 and TRBJ2-1; 11 bases line up with TRBD2. Per the germline V gene, CDR1 is SEHNR and CDR2 is FQNEAQ (reference sequence). The CDR3 length is 16 residues. The J segment lost 6 bases and the V segment lost 1 base, leaving 5 bases of the junction unmatched. CDR3 sequence reads: CASSLGTSGYVNEQFF. The DNA for the CDR3 is TGTGCCAGCAGCTTAGGGACTAGCGGGTACGTCAATGAGCAGTTCTTC.

This clone was seen only once. The chain is built from TRBV11-3 and TRBJ2-3, with a possible D match to TRBD1 (5 bases). Germline CDR1 SGHNT, CDR2 YENEEA. Trimming stripped 5 bases from V and 0 bases from J, with 15 bases between. The CDR3 contains 16 residues. The CDR3 loop is CASSLNRWGSTDTQYF. The DNA of the CDR3 is TGTGCCAGCAGCCTAAACAGGTGGGGCAGCACAGATACGCAGTATTTT.